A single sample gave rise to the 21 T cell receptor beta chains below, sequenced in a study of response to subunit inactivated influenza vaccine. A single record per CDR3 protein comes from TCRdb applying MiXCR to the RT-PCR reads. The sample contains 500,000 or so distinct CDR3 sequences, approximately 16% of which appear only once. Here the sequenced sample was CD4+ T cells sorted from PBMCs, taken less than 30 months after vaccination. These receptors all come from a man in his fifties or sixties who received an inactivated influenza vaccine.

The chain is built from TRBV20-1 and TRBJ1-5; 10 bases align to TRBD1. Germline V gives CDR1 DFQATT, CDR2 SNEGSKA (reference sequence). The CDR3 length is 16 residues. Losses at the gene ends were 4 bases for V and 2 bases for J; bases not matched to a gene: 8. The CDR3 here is CSATRQGAYGNQPQHF. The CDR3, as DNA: TGCAGTGCTACAAGACAGGGGGCTTATGGCAATCAGCCCCAGCATTTT.

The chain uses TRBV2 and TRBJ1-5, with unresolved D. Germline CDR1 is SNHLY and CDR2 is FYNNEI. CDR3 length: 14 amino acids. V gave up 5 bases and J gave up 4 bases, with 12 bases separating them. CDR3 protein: CASSWGGMNQPQHF. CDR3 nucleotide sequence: TGTGCCAGCAGTTGGGGAGGGATGAATCAGCCCCAGCATTTT.

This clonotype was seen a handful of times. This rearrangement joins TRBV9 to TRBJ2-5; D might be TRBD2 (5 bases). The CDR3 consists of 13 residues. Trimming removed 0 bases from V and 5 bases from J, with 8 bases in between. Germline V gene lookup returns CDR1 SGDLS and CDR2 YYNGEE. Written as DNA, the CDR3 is TGTGCCAGCAGCGTAGGAGGGTCGGAGACCCAGTACTTC. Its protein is CASSVGGSETQYF. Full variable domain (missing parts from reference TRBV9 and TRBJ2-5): DSGVTQTPKHLITATGQRVTLRCSPRSGDLSVYWYQQSLDQGLQFLIQYYNGEERAKGNILERFSAQQFPDLHSELNLSSLELGDSALYFCASSVGGSETQYFGPGTRLLVL.

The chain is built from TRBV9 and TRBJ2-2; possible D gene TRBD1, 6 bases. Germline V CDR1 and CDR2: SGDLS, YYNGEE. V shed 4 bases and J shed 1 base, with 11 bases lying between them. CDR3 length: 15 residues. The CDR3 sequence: CASSQGQLNTGELFF. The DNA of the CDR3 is TGTGCCAGCAGCCAAGGACAGTTGAACACCGGGGAGCTGTTTTTT.

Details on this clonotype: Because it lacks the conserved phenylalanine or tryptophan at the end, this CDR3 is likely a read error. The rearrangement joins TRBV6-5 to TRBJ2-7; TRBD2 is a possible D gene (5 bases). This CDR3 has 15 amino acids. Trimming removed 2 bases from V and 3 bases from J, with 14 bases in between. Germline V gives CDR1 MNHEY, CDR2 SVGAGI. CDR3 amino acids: CASSYGRGIGYEQYS. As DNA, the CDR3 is TGTGCCAGCAGTTACGGTCGGGGTATCGGCTACGAGCAGTACTCC.

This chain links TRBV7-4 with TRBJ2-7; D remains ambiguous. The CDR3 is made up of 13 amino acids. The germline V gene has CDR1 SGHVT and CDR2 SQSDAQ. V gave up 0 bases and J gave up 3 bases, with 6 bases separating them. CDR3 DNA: TGTGCCAGCAGCTTAGCACGGATCTACGAGCAGTACTTC. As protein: CASSLARIYEQYF. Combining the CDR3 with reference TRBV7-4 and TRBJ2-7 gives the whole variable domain GAGVSQSPRYKVAKRGRDVALRCDSISGHVTLYWYRQTLGQGSEVLTYSQSDAQRDKSGRPSGRFSAERPERSVSTLKIQRTEQGDSAVYLCASSLARIYEQYFGPGTRLTVT.

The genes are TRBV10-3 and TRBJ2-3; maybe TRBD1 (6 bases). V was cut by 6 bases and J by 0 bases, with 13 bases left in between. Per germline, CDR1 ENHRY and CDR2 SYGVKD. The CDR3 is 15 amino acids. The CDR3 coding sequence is TGTGCCATCAGAAAGGGACAAGGGAGCACAGATACGCAGTATTTT. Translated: CAIRKGQGSTDTQYF.

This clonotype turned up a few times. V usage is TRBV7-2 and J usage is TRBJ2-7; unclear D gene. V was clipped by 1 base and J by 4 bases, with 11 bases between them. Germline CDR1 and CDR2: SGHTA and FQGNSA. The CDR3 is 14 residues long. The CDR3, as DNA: TGTGCCAGCAGCTTAGATGTTTCCGTATACGAGCAGTACTTC. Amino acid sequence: CASSLDVSVYEQYF. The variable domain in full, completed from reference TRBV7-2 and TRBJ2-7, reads GAGVSQSPSNKVTEKGKDVELRCDPISGHTALYWYRQSLGQGLEFLIYFQGNSAPDKSGLPSDRFSAERTGGSVSTLTIQRTQQEDSAVYLCASSLDVSVYEQYFGPGTRLTVT.

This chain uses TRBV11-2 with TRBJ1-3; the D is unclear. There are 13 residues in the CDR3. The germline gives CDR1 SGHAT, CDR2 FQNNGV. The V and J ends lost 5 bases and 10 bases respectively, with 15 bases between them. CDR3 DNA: TGTGCCAGCAGCCCCAGGACGGACTGGACCATATATTTT. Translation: CASSPRTDWTIYF.

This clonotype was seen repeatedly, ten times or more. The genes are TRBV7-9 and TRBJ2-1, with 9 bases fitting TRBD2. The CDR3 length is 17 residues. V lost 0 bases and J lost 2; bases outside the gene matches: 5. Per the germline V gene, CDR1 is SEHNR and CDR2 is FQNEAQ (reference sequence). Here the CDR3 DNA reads TGTGCCAGCAGCTTAGCTAGCGGGGGTTTCCCCTACAATGAGCAGTTCTTC. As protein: CASSLASGGFPYNEQFF. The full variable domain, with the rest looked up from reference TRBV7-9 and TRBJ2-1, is DTGVSQNPRHKITKRGQNVTFRCDPISEHNRLYWYRQTLGQGPEFLTYFQNEAQLEKSRLLSDRFSAERPKGSFSTLEIQRTEQGDSAMYLCASSLASGGFPYNEQFFGPGTRLTVL.

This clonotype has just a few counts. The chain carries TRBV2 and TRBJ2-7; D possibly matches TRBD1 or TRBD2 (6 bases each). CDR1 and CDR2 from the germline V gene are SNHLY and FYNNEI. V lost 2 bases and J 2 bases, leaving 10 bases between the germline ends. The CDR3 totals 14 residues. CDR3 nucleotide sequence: TGTGCCAGCAGTGAAATCCGGGGGCCCTACGAGCAGTACTTC. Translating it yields CASSEIRGPYEQYF.

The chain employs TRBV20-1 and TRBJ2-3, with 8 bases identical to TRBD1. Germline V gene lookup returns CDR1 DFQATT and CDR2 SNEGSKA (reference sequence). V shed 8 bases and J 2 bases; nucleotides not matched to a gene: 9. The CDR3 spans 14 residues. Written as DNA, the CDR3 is TGCAGTCCACTCGACAGGGGTACCACAGATACGCAGTATTTT. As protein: CSPLDRGTTDTQYF.

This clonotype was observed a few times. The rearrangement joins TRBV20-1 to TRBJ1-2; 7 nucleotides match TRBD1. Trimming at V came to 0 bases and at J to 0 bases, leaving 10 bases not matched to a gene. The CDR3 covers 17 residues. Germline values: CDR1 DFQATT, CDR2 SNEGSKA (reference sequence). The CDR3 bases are TGCAGTGCTAGAGAGGGTGACAGGGAGGGATCTAACTATGGCTACACCTTC. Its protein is CSAREGDREGSNYGYTF.

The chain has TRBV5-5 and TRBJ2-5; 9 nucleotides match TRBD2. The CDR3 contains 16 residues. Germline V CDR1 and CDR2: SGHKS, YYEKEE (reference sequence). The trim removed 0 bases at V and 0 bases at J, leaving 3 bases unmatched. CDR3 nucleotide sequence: TGTGCCAGCAGCTTGGCCCTAGCGGGAAACCAAGAGACCCAGTACTTC. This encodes CASSLALAGNQETQYF. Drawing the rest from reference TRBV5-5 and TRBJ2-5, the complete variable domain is DAGVTQSPTHLIKTRGQQVTLRCSPISGHKSVSWYQQVLGQGPQFIFQYYEKEERGRGNFPDRFSARQFPNYSSELNVNALLLGDSALYLCASSLALAGNQETQYFGPGTRLLVL.

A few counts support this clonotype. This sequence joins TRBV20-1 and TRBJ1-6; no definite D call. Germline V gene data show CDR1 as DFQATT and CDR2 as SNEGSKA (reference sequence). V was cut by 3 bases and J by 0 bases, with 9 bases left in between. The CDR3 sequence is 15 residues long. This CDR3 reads CSARIGSSYNSPLHF. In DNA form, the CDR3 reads TGCAGTGCTAGGATAGGGAGCTCCTATAATTCACCCCTCCACTTT.

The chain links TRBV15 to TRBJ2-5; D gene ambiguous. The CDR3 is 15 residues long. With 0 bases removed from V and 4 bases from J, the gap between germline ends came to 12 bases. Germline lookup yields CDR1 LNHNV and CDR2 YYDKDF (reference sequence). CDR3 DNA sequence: TGTGCCACCAGCAGAGATCGGGCAGCCAGAGAGACCCAGTACTTC. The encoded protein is CATSRDRAARETQYF.

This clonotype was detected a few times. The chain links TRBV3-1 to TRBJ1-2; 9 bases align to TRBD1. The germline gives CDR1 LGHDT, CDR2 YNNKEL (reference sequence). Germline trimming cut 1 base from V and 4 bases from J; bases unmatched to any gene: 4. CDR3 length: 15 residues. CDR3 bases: TGTGCCAGCAGCCAAGGAACGACAGGGGGCTATGGCTACACCTTC. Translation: CASSQGTTGGYGYTF.

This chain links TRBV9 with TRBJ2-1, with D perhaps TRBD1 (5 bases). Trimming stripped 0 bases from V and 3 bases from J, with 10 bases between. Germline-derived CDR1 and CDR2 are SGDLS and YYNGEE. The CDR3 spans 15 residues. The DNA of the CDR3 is TGTGCCAGCAGCGTAGCCCAGGGATTCTACAATGAGCAGTTCTTC. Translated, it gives CASSVAQGFYNEQFF.

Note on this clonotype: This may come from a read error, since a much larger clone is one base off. The CDR3 region has the DNA TGCAGTGCTTACGGGAGGGCTCCGCAGTACTTC. This encodes CSAYGRAPQYF. This chain connects TRBV20-1 to TRBJ2-7; the match to TRBD2 covers 8 bases. V lost 5 bases and J lost 9; bases outside the gene matches: 6. CDR1 and CDR2 (germline): DFQATT, SNEGSKA (reference sequence). This CDR3 is built from 11 residues.

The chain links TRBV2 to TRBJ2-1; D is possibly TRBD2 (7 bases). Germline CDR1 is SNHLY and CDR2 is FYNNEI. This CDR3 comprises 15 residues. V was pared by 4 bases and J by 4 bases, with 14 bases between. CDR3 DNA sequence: TGTGCCAGCAGTGGGACGGGGGGCGTTTACAATGAGCAGTTCTTC. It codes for CASSGTGGVYNEQFF.

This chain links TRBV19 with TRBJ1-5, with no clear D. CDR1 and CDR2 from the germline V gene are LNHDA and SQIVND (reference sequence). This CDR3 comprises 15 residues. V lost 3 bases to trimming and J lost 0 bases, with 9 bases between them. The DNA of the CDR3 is TGTGCCAGTAGTATTGGAGCGATTAGCAATCAGCCCCAGCATTTT. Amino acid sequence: CASSIGAISNQPQHF.